These 19 T cell receptor beta chains came from one sample sequenced in a study of metastatic and nonmetastatic thyroid tumors. The entire patient cohort was treatment-naive prior to thyroid surgery. Via MiXCR, TCRdb re-called the PCR reads. The sample yields tens of thousands of clones, approximately 20% seen once. Sequenced sample: blood. The source is a female donor with papillary thyroid cancer or a benign thyroid nodule (not recorded which). Some clones in this sample may be carry-over from other donors' samples.

This clone has a handful of counts. One base away lies a much larger clone, so this may be a sequencing read error. The V and J genes are TRBV27 and TRBJ2-1; 8 bases match TRBD2. CDR3 length equals 15 residues. CDR1 is MNHEY and CDR2 is SMNVEV in the germline V gene (reference sequence). The CDR3 loop is CTSSLFTSGNNEQFF. The CDR3 DNA follows: TGTACCAGCAGTTTGTTTACTAGCGGTAACAATGAGCAGTTCTTC.

This clone was counted at least ten times. The chain combines TRBV15 with TRBJ2-7, with 8 bases that match TRBD1. The CDR3 loop spans 13 amino acids. V was pared by 3 bases and J by 3 bases, with 1 base of the junction left unmatched. CDR1 is LNHNV, CDR2 YYDKDF, per germline (reference sequence). The CDR3 here is CATSRDRDYEQYF. CDR3 bases: TGTGCCACCAGCAGGGACAGGGACTACGAGCAGTACTTC.

Details on this clone: Its ends do not fully match the called genes, so a read error is possible. The chain employs TRBV30 and TRBJ1-5, with TRBD1 identical over 7 bases. The CDR3 totals 15 residues. Germline V gene data show CDR1 as GTSNPN and CDR2 as SVGIG (reference sequence). In DNA form, the CDR3 reads TGTGCCTGGAGTGCTGGGACAGTGGGAAATCAGCCCCTGCATTTT. Encoded protein: CAWSAGTVGNQPLHF.

This clone has ten or more counts. V and J are TRBV7-3 and TRBJ2-1; possibly TRBD2 for D (5 bases). Germline-derived CDR1 and CDR2 are SGHTA and FQGTGA. Trimming took off 2 bases at V and 5 bases at J, with 13 bases between the two ends. The CDR3 covers 15 residues. The CDR3 nucleotides read TGTGCCAGCAGCTTATTCGAGGGTTCTAACAATGAGCAGTTCTTC. This encodes CASSLFEGSNNEQFF.

This clone came up many times. The chain carries TRBV6-1 and TRBJ2-1; D remains unclear. V was trimmed by 0 bases and J by 12 bases, leaving 9 bases between them. The CDR3 loop spans 12 amino acids. Looked up from germline, CDR1 is MNHNS and CDR2 is SASEGT. CDR3 residues: CASSEAGVSQFF. In DNA, the CDR3 is TGTGCCAGCAGTGAAGCTGGCGTTTCGCAGTTCTTC.

This chain connects TRBV5-1 to TRBJ2-7, with a possible D match to TRBD2 (6 bases). CDR3 size: 14 residues. The V gene's germline CDR1 is SGHRS and CDR2 YFSETQ. V was trimmed by 6 bases and J by 4 bases, leaving 17 bases between them. CDR3 DNA: TGCGCCAGCATCTTCCATATCGGGAGTTACGAGCAGTACTTC. Translated: CASIFHIGSYEQYF.

This clone was detected ten times or more. The J gene is TRBJ1-4, the V gene TRBV2, with D hard to call. Looked up from germline, CDR1 is SNHLY and CDR2 is FYNNEI. There are 15 residues in the CDR3. V lost 3 bases and J 4 bases, leaving 12 bases between the germline ends. The CDR3 reads CASSDRLVGNEKLFF. The CDR3 DNA sequence: TGTGCCAGCAGTGATCGACTTGTGGGTAATGAAAAACTGTTTTTT.

This clone has a count of ten or more. The chain is built from TRBV20-1 and TRBJ2-3, with 8 bases matching TRBD2. This CDR3 has 19 amino acids. CDR1 is DFQATT, CDR2 SNEGSKA, per germline (reference sequence). V was pared by 5 bases and J by 3 bases, with 22 bases of the junction left unmatched. This CDR3 is CSAPSVDSLVAGRTDTQYF. The CDR3 region has the DNA TGCAGTGCTCCCTCAGTGGACAGTTTGGTAGCGGGGAGGACAGATACGCAGTATTTT.

Many counts were recorded for this clone. V is TRBV28 and J is TRBJ2-7; 9 nucleotides match TRBD2. V was pared by 6 bases and J by 0 bases, with 3 bases of the junction left unmatched. Germline V lookup: CDR1 MDHEN, CDR2 SYDVKM. CDR3 size: 14 residues. The CDR3 DNA follows: TGTGCCAGCAGGAGACTAGCGGTCTCCTACGAGCAGTACTTC. It is translated as CASRRLAVSYEQYF. The variable domain in full, with the rest retrieved from reference TRBV28 and TRBJ2-7, is DVKVTQSSRYLVKRTGEKVFLECVQDMDHENMFWYRQDPGLGLRLIYFSYDVKMKEKGDIPEGYSVSREKKERFSLILESASTNQTSMYLCASRRLAVSYEQYFGPGTRLTVT.

This clone was counted ten times or more. The V gene is TRBV19, the J gene TRBJ1-4; no definite D call. From germline, CDR1 is LNHDA and CDR2 SQIVND (reference sequence). Trimming cost V 5 bases and J 0 bases, with 10 bases left between them. This CDR3 is built from 15 residues. The CDR3: CASSRTDATNEKLFF. CDR3 in DNA: TGTGCCAGTAGTCGGACTGATGCAACTAATGAAAAACTGTTTTTT.

Many counts were recorded for this clone. Other DNA sequences in this sample translate to the same CDR3. V and J are TRBV5-5 and TRBJ1-1; no clear D. The germline V gene encodes CDR1 SGHKS and CDR2 YYEKEE (reference sequence). The CDR3 covers 12 residues. The germline V and J ends were trimmed by 3 bases and 1 base, with 4 bases remaining between them. Written as DNA, the CDR3 is TGTGCCAGCAGCTCGCAGAACACTGAAGCTTTCTTT. Translating it yields CASSSQNTEAFF.

This clone was seen at least ten times. The chain carries TRBV24-1 and TRBJ2-1; 11 positions agree with TRBD1. Germline V gives CDR1 KGHDR, CDR2 SFDVKD. This CDR3 region has 15 residues. V dropped 2 bases and J dropped 8; count of bases not matched to a gene: 4. This CDR3 is CATSDSRTGGDEQFF. The CDR3 DNA reads as TGTGCCACCAGTGATTCAAGGACAGGGGGCGATGAGCAGTTCTTC.

This clone was counted at least ten times. A much larger clonotype is one base distant, so this may be a read error. The V gene is TRBV11-1, the J gene TRBJ2-3, with 7 bases fitting TRBD2. The CDR3 is made up of 16 amino acids. Germline CDR1 is SGHAT and CDR2 is FQDESV (reference sequence). V dropped 5 bases and J dropped 2; count of bases not matched to a gene: 10. CDR3 sequence: CASSRNPGGDTDTQYF. For the CDR3, the DNA is TGTGCCAGCAGCCGAAACCCGGGGGGTGACACAGATACGCAGTATTTT. Full variable domain (rest looked up from reference TRBV11-1 and TRBJ2-3): EAEVAQSPRYKITEKSQAVAFWCDPISGHATLYWYRQILGQGPELLVQFQDESVVDDSQLPKDRFSAERLKGVDSTLKIQPAELGDSAMYLCASSRNPGGDTDTQYFGPGTRLTVL.

This clone was counted at least ten times. This chain connects TRBV5-1 to TRBJ2-5; 7 bases are shared with TRBD2. V lost 3 bases to trimming and J lost 2 bases; unmatched junction nucleotides: 4. Germline CDR1 is SGHRS and CDR2 is YFSETQ. The CDR3 is made up of 14 amino acids. The CDR3 is CASSSPGLQETQYF. CDR3 in DNA: TGCGCCAGCAGCTCACCGGGACTACAAGAGACCCAGTACTTC.

This clone was observed once. The chain is built from TRBV20-1 and TRBJ2-1, with D possibly TRBD2 on 5 matching bases. The CDR3 loop spans 12 amino acids. The ends were cut back, 8 bases at V and 9 bases at J, with 17 bases in the middle. Per the germline V gene, CDR1 is DFQATT and CDR2 is SNEGSKA (reference sequence). The CDR3 DNA reads as TGCAGTAGGCGGGCGGGTGCGCGTGAGCAGTTCTTC. As protein: CSRRAGAREQFF.

This clone was detected a few times. Since a much larger clone is just one base distant, this may be a read error. V is TRBV20-1 and J is TRBJ2-1, with 7 nucleotides matching TRBD2. The CDR3 loop spans 13 amino acids. The germline V gene has CDR1 DFQATT and CDR2 SNEGSKA (reference sequence). The CDR3 DNA reads TGCAGCCCAAGGACTAACGGGAGGAGTGAGCAGTTCTTC. This gives the protein CSPRTNGRSEQFF.

This clone was counted between two and nine times. This sequence may be a read error, since a much larger clone differs from it by one base. V usage is TRBV7-3 and J usage is TRBJ1-5; D might be TRBD1 (5 bases). Germline V gene data show CDR1 as SGHTA and CDR2 as FQGTGA. Trimming shortened V by 6 bases and J by 6 bases, and 6 bases separated the two germline ends. The CDR3 contains 11 residues. CDR3 in amino acids: CASSRGQPQHF. CDR3 DNA: TGTGCCAGCAGTAGGGGTCAGCCCCAGCATTTT. The full variable domain, in which reference TRBV7-3 and TRBJ1-5 provide the parts outside the CDR3, is GAGVSQTPSNKVTEKGKYVELRCDPISGHTALYWYRQSLGQGPEFLIYFQGTGAADDSGLPNDRFFAVRPEGSVSTLKIQRTERGDSAVYLCASSRGQPQHFGDGTRLSIL.

This rearrangement joins TRBV20-1 to TRBJ1-1; the match to TRBD1 covers 8 bases. V dropped 0 bases and J dropped 5; count of bases not matched to a gene: 5. The V gene's germline CDR1 is DFQATT and CDR2 SNEGSKA (reference sequence). This CDR3 contains 14 residues. CDR3 DNA: TGCAGTGCTAGAGAGCCAGGGGGCGAAACTGAAGCTTTCTTT. It encodes CSAREPGGETEAFF.

This clone was found many times. This chain connects TRBV20-1 to TRBJ2-1; 12 bases map to TRBD2. Germline CDR1 is DFQATT and CDR2 is SNEGSKA (reference sequence). The J segment lost 6 bases and the V segment lost 0 bases, leaving 9 bases of the junction unmatched. The CDR3 contains 17 residues. The CDR3 is CSARDRRLAGAPNEQFF. CDR3 nucleotide sequence: TGCAGTGCTAGAGATCGGAGACTAGCGGGAGCCCCCAATGAGCAGTTCTTC.